This TCR beta chain was profiled in a study of technical replicates of blood from a handful of donors. TCRdb keeps only in-frame clones here, not all; method: immunoSEQ multiplex PCR. The data contain about 75,000 clones, 91% of them singletons. Germline V lookup: CDR1 SEHNR, CDR2 FQNEAQ (reference sequence). Trimming shortened V by 1 base and J by 0 bases, and 4 bases separated the two germline ends. This CDR3 is built from 14 residues. The receptor's source is a human donor in good health. Some clones in this sample may be carry-over from other donors' samples. What was sequenced was T cells isolated from PBMCs. The chain couples TRBV7-9 to TRBJ1-3; D is uncertain. CDR3 protein: CASSLESSGNTIYF. The CDR3 DNA sequence: TGTGCCAGCAGCTTAGAGAGCTCTGGAAACACCATATATTTT.